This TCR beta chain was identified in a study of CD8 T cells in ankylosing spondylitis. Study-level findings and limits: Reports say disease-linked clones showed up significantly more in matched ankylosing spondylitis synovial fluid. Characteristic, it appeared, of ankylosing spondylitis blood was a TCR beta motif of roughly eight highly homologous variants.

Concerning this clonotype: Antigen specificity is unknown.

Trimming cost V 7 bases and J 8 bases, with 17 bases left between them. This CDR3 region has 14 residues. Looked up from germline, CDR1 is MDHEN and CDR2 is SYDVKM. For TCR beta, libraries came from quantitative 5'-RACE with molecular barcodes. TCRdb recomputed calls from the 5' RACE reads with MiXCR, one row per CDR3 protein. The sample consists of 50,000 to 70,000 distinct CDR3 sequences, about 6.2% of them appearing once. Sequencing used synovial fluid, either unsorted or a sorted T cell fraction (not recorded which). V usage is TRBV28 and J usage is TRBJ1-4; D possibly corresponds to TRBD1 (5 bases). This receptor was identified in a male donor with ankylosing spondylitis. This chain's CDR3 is CASTRQVGTEKLFF. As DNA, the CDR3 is TGTGCCAGCACCCGTCAGGTCGGGACCGAAAAACTGTTTTTT.